These T cell receptor beta chains were read from a single sample in a study of chemoradiotherapy in HPV16-positive cancers. Repertoires were generated with immunoSEQ multiplex PCR, while TCRdb's copy carries only in-frame clones and drops some. The table has tens of thousands of clones, approximately 93% seen once; the top ten hold 2.5% to 3%. This sample was taken from a patient who underwent chemoradiotherapy. The receptors come from a human donor with HPV-associated anogenital cancer. Each CDR3 is given with its conserved first and last residue. Fields, in order: J gene, clone size, V gene, D gene, CDR3 length, CDR3 protein, CDR3 DNA. A D gene is named only where the DNA matches it firmly. Rows give clone size only sometimes, using once, few, many, or a class for an expanded clone.

j_call: TRBJ1-6; clone_size: few; v_call: TRBV19; d_call: .; cdr3_length: 14; cdr3_aa: CASKTGQNNSPLHF; cdr3_nt: TGTGCCAGCAAGACGGGACAAAATAATTCACCCCTCCACTTT
j_call: TRBJ2-1; clone_size: once; v_call: TRBV20-1; d_call: .; cdr3_length: 11; cdr3_aa: CSARDINEQFF; cdr3_nt: TGCAGTGCTAGGGACATCAATGAGCAGTTCTTC
j_call: TRBJ2-2; clone_size: .; v_call: TRBV5-1; d_call: .; cdr3_length: 16; cdr3_aa: CASSSTGNRNTGELFF; cdr3_nt: TGCGCCAGCAGCTCAACAGGGAACCGGAACACCGGGGAGCTGTTTTTT
j_call: TRBJ1-4; clone_size: .; v_call: TRBV2; d_call: TRBD1; cdr3_length: 15; cdr3_aa: CASRGTGSTNEKLFF; cdr3_nt: TGTGCCAGCAGGGGGACAGGTTCAACTAATGAAAAACTGTTTTTT
j_call: TRBJ2-3; clone_size: .; v_call: TRBV5-1; d_call: TRBD2; cdr3_length: 15; cdr3_aa: CASSLGGGTTDTQYF; cdr3_nt: TGCGCCAGCAGCTTGGGGGGAGGGACCACAGATACGCAGTATTTT
j_call: TRBJ2-7; clone_size: .; v_call: TRBV7-9; d_call: TRBD2; cdr3_length: 17; cdr3_aa: CASSLSGGPAGSYEQYF; cdr3_nt: TGTGCCAGCAGCTTGAGCGGGGGGCCCGCCGGCTCCTACGAGCAGTACTTC
j_call: TRBJ2-3; clone_size: .; v_call: TRBV5-4; d_call: .; cdr3_length: 12; cdr3_aa: CASSFSQDTQYF; cdr3_nt: TGTGCCAGCAGCTTCAGTCAAGATACGCAGTATTTT
j_call: TRBJ2-7; clone_size: .; v_call: TRBV6-6; d_call: .; cdr3_length: 12; cdr3_aa: CASSEGGREQYF; cdr3_nt: TGTGCCAGCTCCGAAGGGGGTCGAGAGCAGTACTTC
j_call: TRBJ1-1; clone_size: .; v_call: TRBV5-1; d_call: TRBD1; cdr3_length: 15; cdr3_aa: CASKLGQGRRTEAFF; cdr3_nt: TGCGCCAGCAAACTGGGACAGGGAAGAAGGACTGAAGCTTTCTTT
j_call: TRBJ2-7; clone_size: .; v_call: TRBV5-1; d_call: TRBD2; cdr3_length: 14; cdr3_aa: CASSSGVLAGEQYF; cdr3_nt: TGCGCCAGCAGCTCCGGAGTACTAGCGGGGGAGCAGTACTTC
j_call: TRBJ2-6; clone_size: .; v_call: TRBV5-1; d_call: .; cdr3_length: 16; cdr3_aa: CASSPTVMSGANVLTF; cdr3_nt: TGCGCCAGCAGCCCGACAGTGATGTCTGGGGCCAACGTCCTGACTTTC
j_call: TRBJ2-2; clone_size: .; v_call: TRBV4-1; d_call: TRBD2; cdr3_length: 19; cdr3_aa: CASSQERGLAGSNTGELFF; cdr3_nt: TGCGCCAGCAGCCAAGAAAGGGGACTAGCGGGGTCGAACACCGGGGAGCTGTTTTTT
j_call: TRBJ1-2; clone_size: once; v_call: TRBV11-2; d_call: .; cdr3_length: 16; cdr3_aa: CASSPGGVPANYGYTF; cdr3_nt: TGTGCCAGCAGCCCGGGTGGGGTTCCAGCTAACTATGGCTACACCTTC
j_call: TRBJ2-2; clone_size: .; v_call: TRBV14; d_call: .; cdr3_length: 17; cdr3_aa: CASSQDRRAGSTGELFF; cdr3_nt: TGTGCCAGCAGCCAAGATCGCAGGGCAGGGAGCACCGGGGAGCTGTTTTTT
j_call: TRBJ2-7; clone_size: .; v_call: TRBV28; d_call: .; cdr3_length: 14; cdr3_aa: CASSLRQLNYEQYF; cdr3_nt: TGTGCCAGCAGTTTAAGACAGTTGAACTACGAGCAGTACTTC
j_call: TRBJ2-7; clone_size: .; v_call: TRBV28; d_call: TRBD1; cdr3_length: 15; cdr3_aa: CASSFIGTGSDEQYF; cdr3_nt: TGTGCCAGCAGTTTTATCGGGACAGGGTCTGACGAGCAGTACTTC
j_call: TRBJ2-3; clone_size: .; v_call: TRBV5-1; d_call: .; cdr3_length: 15; cdr3_aa: CASSLTGISTDTQYF; cdr3_nt: TGCGCCAGCAGCTTGACAGGGATCAGCACAGATACGCAGTATTTT
j_call: TRBJ2-6; clone_size: once; v_call: TRBV4-2; d_call: .; cdr3_length: 16; cdr3_aa: CASSQEGRGGANVLTF; cdr3_nt: TGTGCCAGCAGCCAAGAAGGACGCGGTGGGGCCAACGTCCTGACTTTC
j_call: TRBJ1-2; clone_size: few; v_call: TRBV2; d_call: TRBD1; cdr3_length: 15; cdr3_aa: CASSAPGQGDYGYTF; cdr3_nt: TGTGCCAGCAGCGCCCCTGGACAGGGGGACTATGGCTACACCTTC
j_call: TRBJ2-2; clone_size: .; v_call: TRBV28; d_call: .; cdr3_length: 15; cdr3_aa: CASSLWSLAFGELFF; cdr3_nt: TGTGCCAGCAGTTTATGGTCCCTCGCCTTCGGGGAGCTGTTTTTT
j_call: TRBJ1-4; clone_size: .; v_call: TRBV5-1; d_call: TRBD1; cdr3_length: 14; cdr3_aa: CASSFTGTEEKLFF; cdr3_nt: TGCGCCAGCAGCTTCACCGGGACAGAAGAAAAACTGTTTTTT
j_call: TRBJ1-2; clone_size: .; v_call: TRBV9; d_call: .; cdr3_length: 14; cdr3_aa: CASSAWGGDYGYTF; cdr3_nt: TGTGCCAGCAGCGCGTGGGGAGGGGACTATGGCTACACCTTC
j_call: TRBJ1-4; clone_size: .; v_call: TRBV7-9; d_call: .; cdr3_length: 14; cdr3_aa: CASSRTATNEKLFF; cdr3_nt: TGTGCCAGCAGCCGGACAGCAACTAATGAAAAACTGTTTTTT
j_call: TRBJ1-1; clone_size: .; v_call: TRBV9; d_call: TRBD1; cdr3_length: 14; cdr3_aa: CASSVVDRESEAFF; cdr3_nt: TGTGCCAGCAGCGTAGTGGACAGGGAGTCTGAAGCTTTCTTT
j_call: TRBJ2-1; clone_size: once; v_call: TRBV6-1; d_call: .; cdr3_length: 15; cdr3_aa: CASSEARQGGNEQFF; cdr3_nt: TGTGCCAGCAGTGAAGCGAGACAGGGAGGAAATGAGCAGTTCTTC
j_call: TRBJ1-4; clone_size: .; v_call: TRBV28; d_call: .; cdr3_length: 16; cdr3_aa: CASSGRMVYTNEKLFF; cdr3_nt: TGTGCCAGCAGTGGCCGGATGGTATACACTAATGAAAAACTGTTTTTT
j_call: TRBJ2-3; clone_size: .; v_call: TRBV7-9; d_call: .; cdr3_length: 15; cdr3_aa: CASSGGWGGADTQYF; cdr3_nt: TGTGCCAGCAGTGGTGGGTGGGGAGGTGCAGATACGCAGTATTTT
j_call: TRBJ1-1; clone_size: .; v_call: TRBV5-4; d_call: .; cdr3_length: 14; cdr3_aa: CASRSGEVFTEAFF; cdr3_nt: TGTGCCAGCAGGAGCGGGGAGGTCTTTACTGAAGCTTTCTTT
j_call: TRBJ2-5; clone_size: .; v_call: TRBV12-5; d_call: TRBD1; cdr3_length: 18; cdr3_aa: CASGLPTDRGWLQETQYF; cdr3_nt: TGTGCTAGTGGTTTGCCGACGGACAGGGGATGGCTACAAGAGACCCAGTACTTC
j_call: TRBJ2-3; clone_size: .; v_call: TRBV7-9; d_call: TRBD1; cdr3_length: 16; cdr3_aa: CASSSDRGQSTDTQYF; cdr3_nt: TGTGCCAGCAGCTCTGACAGGGGGCAGAGCACAGATACGCAGTATTTT
j_call: TRBJ2-6; clone_size: .; v_call: TRBV28; d_call: .; cdr3_length: 17; cdr3_aa: CATRVTTLSSGANVLTF; cdr3_nt: TGTGCCACTAGAGTGACCACATTAAGCTCTGGGGCCAACGTCCTGACTTTC
j_call: TRBJ2-7; clone_size: once; v_call: TRBV6-1; d_call: TRBD2; cdr3_length: 16; cdr3_aa: CASSEAASGSSYEQYF; cdr3_nt: TGTGCCAGCAGTGAAGCAGCTAGCGGGAGCTCCTACGAGCAGTACTTC
j_call: TRBJ1-2; clone_size: .; v_call: TRBV30; d_call: .; cdr3_length: 14; cdr3_aa: CAWSLGHLNGGYTF; cdr3_nt: TGTGCCTGGAGTCTAGGACACCTCAATGGAGGCTACACCTTC
j_call: TRBJ2-5; clone_size: .; v_call: TRBV2; d_call: TRBD2; cdr3_length: 15; cdr3_aa: CASSAGGVGGETQYF; cdr3_nt: TGTGCCAGCAGTGCCGGGGGGGTCGGGGGAGAGACCCAGTACTTC